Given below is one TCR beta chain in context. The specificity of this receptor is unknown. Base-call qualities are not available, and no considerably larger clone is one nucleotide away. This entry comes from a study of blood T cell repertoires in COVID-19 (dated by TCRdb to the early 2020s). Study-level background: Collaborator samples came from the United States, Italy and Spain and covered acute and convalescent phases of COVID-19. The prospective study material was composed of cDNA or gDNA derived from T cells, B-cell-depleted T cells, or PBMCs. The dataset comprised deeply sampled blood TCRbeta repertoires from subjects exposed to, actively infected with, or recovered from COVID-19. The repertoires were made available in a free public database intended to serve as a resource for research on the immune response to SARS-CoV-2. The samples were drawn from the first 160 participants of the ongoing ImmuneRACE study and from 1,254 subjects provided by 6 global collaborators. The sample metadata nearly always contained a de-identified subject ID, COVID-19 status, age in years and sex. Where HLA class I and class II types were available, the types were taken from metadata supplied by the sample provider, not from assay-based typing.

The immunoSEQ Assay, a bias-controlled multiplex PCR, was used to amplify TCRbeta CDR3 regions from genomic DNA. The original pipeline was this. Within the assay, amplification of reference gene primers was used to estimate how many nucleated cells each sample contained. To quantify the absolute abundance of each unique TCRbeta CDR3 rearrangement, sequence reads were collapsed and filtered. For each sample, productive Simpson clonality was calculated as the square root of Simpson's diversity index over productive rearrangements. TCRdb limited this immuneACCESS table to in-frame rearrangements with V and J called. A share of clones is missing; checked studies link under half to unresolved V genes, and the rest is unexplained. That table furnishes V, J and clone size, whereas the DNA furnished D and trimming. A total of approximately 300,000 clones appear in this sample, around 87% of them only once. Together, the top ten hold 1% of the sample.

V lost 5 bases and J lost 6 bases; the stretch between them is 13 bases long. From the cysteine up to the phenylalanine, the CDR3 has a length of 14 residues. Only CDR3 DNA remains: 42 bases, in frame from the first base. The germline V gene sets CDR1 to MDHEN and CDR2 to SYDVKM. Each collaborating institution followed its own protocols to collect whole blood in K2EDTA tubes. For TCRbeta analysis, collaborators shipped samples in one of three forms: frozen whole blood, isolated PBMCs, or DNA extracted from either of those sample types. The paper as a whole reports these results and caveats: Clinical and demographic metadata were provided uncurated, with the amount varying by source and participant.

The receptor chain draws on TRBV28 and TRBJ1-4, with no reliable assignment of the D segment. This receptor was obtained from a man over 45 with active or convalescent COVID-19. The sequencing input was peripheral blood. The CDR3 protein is CASSRTRDDEKLFF. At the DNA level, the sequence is TGTGCCAGCAGTCGAACACGGGATGATGAAAAACTGTTTTTT.